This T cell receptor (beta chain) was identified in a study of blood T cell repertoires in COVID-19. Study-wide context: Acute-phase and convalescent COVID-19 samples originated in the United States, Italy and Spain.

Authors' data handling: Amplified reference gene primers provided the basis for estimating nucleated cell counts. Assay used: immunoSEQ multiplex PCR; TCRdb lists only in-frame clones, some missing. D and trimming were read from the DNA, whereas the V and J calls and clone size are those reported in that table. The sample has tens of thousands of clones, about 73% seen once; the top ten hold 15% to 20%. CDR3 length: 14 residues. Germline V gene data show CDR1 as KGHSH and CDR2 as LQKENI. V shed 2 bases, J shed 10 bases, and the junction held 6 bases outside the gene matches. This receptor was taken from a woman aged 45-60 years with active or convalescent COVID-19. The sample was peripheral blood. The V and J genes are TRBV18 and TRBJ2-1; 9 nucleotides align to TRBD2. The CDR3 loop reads CASSPMREGREQFF. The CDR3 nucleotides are TGTGCCAGCTCACCAATGCGGGAGGGCCGAGAGCAGTTCTTC. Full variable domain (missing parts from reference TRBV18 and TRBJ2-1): NAGVMQNPRHLVRRRGQEARLRCSPMKGHSHVYWYRQLPEEGLKFMVYLQKENIIDESGMPKERFSAEFPKEGPSILRIQQVVRGDSAAYFCASSPMREGREQFFGPGTRLTVL.